This TCR beta chain was recorded in a study of OX40 agonist ivuxolimab in advanced cancers. Across the whole study: Administration of intravenous ivuxolimab to patients occurred every 2 weeks at 0.01 to 10 mg/kg.

This clone has just one count. The data were produced by immunoSEQ multiplex PCR, yet TCRdb's version contains in-frame clones alone and is incomplete. In the table there are approximately 84,000 clones, approximately 86% of which are singletons. The receptor was isolated from an adult with an advanced solid tumor such as melanoma, head and neck, liver or kidney cancer. Sequencing was performed on CD4+ or CD8+ T cells sorted from blood, taken in a trial of the OX40 agonist ivuxolimab.

The CDR3 loop reads CASSTSGFRGETQYF. The CDR3 DNA reads as TGCGCCAGCAGTACTAGCGGGTTTCGAGGAGAGACCCAGTACTTC. The chain has TRBV10-2 and TRBJ2-5, with 9 positions matching TRBD2. The length of the CDR3 is 15 residues. Germline assignment: CDR1 WSHSY and CDR2 SAAADI. Losses at the gene ends were 5 bases for V and 4 bases for J; bases not matched to a gene: 8.